This T cell receptor (beta chain) was identified in a study of shared clonotypes between healthy human individuals. Looking at the study overall: Researchers assigned three CD4 naive, three CD4 memory, two CD8 naive and one CD8 memory plate to each donor. Study-level findings and limits: Only blood was sampled, and tissue TCR repertoires likely differ from blood ones.

This clone occurred a few times. Its antigen remains unknown. The study drew its donors from healthy HIV-negative adults without recent acute infections or vaccinations. The table came from immunoSEQ multiplex PCR; TCRdb's copy has only in-frame clones and leaves some out. The sample yields about 1 million clones, approximately 70% seen once. Germline lookup yields CDR1 KGHSH and CDR2 LQKENI. The CDR3 extends over 15 amino acids. V was clipped by 3 bases and J by 1 base, with 12 bases between them. This receptor was taken from a man aged 18 to 30 in good health. The V and J genes are TRBV18 and TRBJ1-1; D is ambiguous. Sequenced material: memory CD4+ T cells sorted from blood. The subset was: CD45RA-negative fraction. CDR3 amino acids: CASSPSPVRNTEAFF. The DNA of the CDR3 is TGTGCCAGCTCACCCTCTCCTGTACGGAACACTGAAGCTTTCTTT.